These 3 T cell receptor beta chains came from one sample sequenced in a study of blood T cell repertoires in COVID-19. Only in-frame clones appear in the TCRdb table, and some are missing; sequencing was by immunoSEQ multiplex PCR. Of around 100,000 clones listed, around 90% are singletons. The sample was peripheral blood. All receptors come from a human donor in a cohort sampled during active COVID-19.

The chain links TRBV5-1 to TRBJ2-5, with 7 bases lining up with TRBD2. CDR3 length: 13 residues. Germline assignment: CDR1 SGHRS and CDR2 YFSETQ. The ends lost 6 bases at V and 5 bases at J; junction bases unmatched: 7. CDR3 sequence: CASKTSATETQYF. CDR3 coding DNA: TGCGCCAGCAAAACTAGCGCGACGGAGACCCAGTACTTC. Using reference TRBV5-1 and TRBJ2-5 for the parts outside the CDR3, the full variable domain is KAGVTQTPRYLIKTRGQQVTLSCSPISGHRSVSWYQQTPGQGLQFLFEYFSETQRNKGNFPGRFSGRQFSNSRSEMNVSTLELGDSALYLCASKTSATETQYFGPGTRLLVL.

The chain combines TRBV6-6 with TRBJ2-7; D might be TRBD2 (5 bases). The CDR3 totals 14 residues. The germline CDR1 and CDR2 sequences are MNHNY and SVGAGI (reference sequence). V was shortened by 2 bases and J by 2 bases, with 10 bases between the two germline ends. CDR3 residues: CASSYGRGAYEQYF. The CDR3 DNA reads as TGTGCCAGCAGTTACGGACGGGGAGCCTACGAGCAGTACTTC.

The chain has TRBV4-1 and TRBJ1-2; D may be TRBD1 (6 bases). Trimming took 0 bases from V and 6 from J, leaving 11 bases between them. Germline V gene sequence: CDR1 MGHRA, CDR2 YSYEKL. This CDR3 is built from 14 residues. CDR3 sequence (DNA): TGCGCCAGCAGCCAAGATCGGACAGTAGATGGCTACACCTTC. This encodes CASSQDRTVDGYTF.